This TCR beta chain was obtained from a study of cytomegalovirus exposure and HLA in healthy donors (dated by TCRdb to the late 2010s). Background for the entire study: According to an earlier analysis of around 600 of the donors, about 180 million T cells yielded roughly 110 million unique TCR beta sequences and more than 250 Gb of sequence data. Roughly 300 gigabases of sequencing data and around 90 million unique TCR sequences made up an early release that covered several hundred HLA-typed donors. Among the approximately 400 genotyped donors, approximately 81% belonged to the genetic ancestry cluster associated with self-reported Caucasian donors. The aim of the study was to test whether cataloging public T cell receptors could identify signatures of past pathogen exposure. The study profiled the T cell repertoires of hundreds of subjects by immunosequencing and related them to cytomegalovirus serostatus. Besides the first cohort of approximately 670 subjects, a separate validation cohort made up of 120 different subjects was used. High-throughput TCR immunosequencing, statistical association of individual TCRs with disease status, and machine learning were combined to predict cytomegalovirus infection status. A later analysis re-examined previously published TCR beta repertoires from 610 or so donors and added high-resolution HLA genotyping to investigate patterns of TCR occurrence. The later analysis used no new phenotypic data to find candidate immune exposures, relying instead on TCR beta sequences and their occurrence across donors. To decide whether each TCR beta V gene segment behaved as functional or pseudogenic, an earlier analysis of some 570 of the donors relied on high-throughput TCR beta sequencing. Donor age, sex, ethnicity and CMV serostatus were collected together with the repertoire data. A later genetic analysis used genome-wide SNP genotypes for about 60% of the roughly 700 donors, treating that subset as a discovery cohort. All discovery cohort repertoires had been generated using a single sequencing platform. HLA typing covered class I and class II loci at four-digit resolution. The number of typed donors differed by locus: about 620-630 for A, B, C, DRB1 and DQB1; 500 to 550 for DQA1; around 580 for DPA1; and around 490 for DPB1. Roughly five DR-DQ haplotypes were handled as single units for association and clustering, since linkage in the cohort was strong. Among roughly 400 genotyped donors of the cohort, an average of around 220,000 unique TCR beta nucleotide sequences was sequenced per donor, of which about 18% were non-productive. The research as a whole found: The only immune exposure information available for the cohort was CMV serostatus. Because HLA typing was unavailable for some donors at each locus, only the typed subset was used in association tests. When HLA alleles, especially DR and DQ, strongly co-occurred, TCR associations were difficult to assign to individual alleles. Because counts were too low, roughly 16 rarely observed V segments, including chromosome 9 orphons, were left out of the earlier analysis of roughly 600 of the donors. A later genetic analysis associated a missense DCLRE1C variant with V-gene and J-gene trimming of TCR beta chains, and an independent cohort replicated the association. According to a later analysis, TCR association rates differed among HLA loci, with DRB1 alleles showing the most associated TCRs and HLA-C alleles showing the fewest. Most TCR sequences were observed very rarely across donors, whereas some public TCRs were present in many individuals. The study listed 164 TCR beta chains as associated with cytomegalovirus. In this cohort, only TCR beta chains were sequenced, and detectable features were limited by the absence of alpha or paired-chain data. A later analysis associated 16,951 TCR beta sequences with specific HLA alleles at a false discovery rate of 0.05. Compared with the approximately 600-donor mean, donors in an Asian-associated ancestry cluster had fewer N-insertions in productive TCRs, according to a later genetic analysis. Compared with equally common non-associated chains, HLA-associated TCR beta chains in a later analysis were more clonally expanded and had lower generation probabilities. Some IMGT-functional V segments, including TRBV6-2 and TRBV6-3, could not be told apart with the 87-base-pair reads, so those segments were excluded. Linkage disequilibrium might explain the correlated functional status among segregating V segments, but an unknown experimental factor could not be ruled out. A cluster of highly shared sequence variants was judged likely to represent a technical artifact of the sequencing pipeline. A further reported finding was that TCR beta sequences accurately predicted the HLA-A and HLA-B alleles for most subjects in the first cohort. The classifier was reported to diagnose cytomegalovirus status with high specificity and sensitivity in both the original and validation cohorts. The presence/absence analyses assumed that sequencing depth was roughly uniform across donors, and that assumption may not be true. According to a later analysis, parvovirus B19, influenza, CMV and Epstein-Barr virus appeared linked to several top co-occurrence clusters. Broadly in line with IMGT annotations, most TCR beta V segments showed up in productive rearrangements about 90% or about 30% of the time in an earlier analysis of around 550 of the donors. Most CMV-associated TCR beta chains appeared to be HLA-restricted in a later analysis, and the HLA associations seemed to be driven largely by CMV exposure. The authors suggested that the approach could potentially be generalized to other disease states and immunological phenotypes. A few of the identified cytomegalovirus-associated TCR beta chains were confirmed in vitro to be specific for cytomegalovirus antigens.

The cohort consisted of 670 or so healthy bone marrow donors. At the time of sampling, every cohort member was nominally healthy, though immune exposures that went unrecorded were likely present. The donor was CMV seronegative and was included in the group of a few hundred seronegative cohort members. Every donor gave a peripheral blood sample, and the peripheral blood mononuclear cells from that sample were used for TCR beta sequencing. Genomic DNA extraction from the blood cell samples was performed with the Qiagen DNeasy Blood Extraction Kit. Of note for this clone: Which antigen it targets is not known.

Library construction relied on the immunoSEQ multiplex PCR assay. For the multiplex PCR, a mixture combining 60 forward primers for TCR Vbeta segments and 13 reverse primers for TCR Jbeta segments was used. Amplification of the CDR3 region of rearranged TCR beta genes was performed with a multiplex PCR assay on genomic DNA. On the Illumina HiSeq System, the amplified TCR beta libraries were sequenced as 87-base-pair reads. The paper's processing steps were these. In a later analysis, some 80 million unique TCR beta chains were counted across the approximately 640 repertoires, and around 11 million of these chains were shared by at least two donors. To remove PCR and sequencing errors, raw reads were error-corrected and collapsed into unique sequences using a nearest-neighbor algorithm that merged closely related sequences. To assign V, D and J gene segments, CDR3 sequences were aligned to IMGT reference sequences. For a sequence to be retained, a match of at least six nucleotides was required to both a V gene segment and a J gene segment. A rearrangement counted as productive if the CDR3 had no stop codons and remained in frame with V and J, and every other rearrangement counted as non-productive. CDR3 was defined according to IMGT convention as the region running from the second conserved V-encoded cysteine to the conserved J-encoded phenylalanine. Sequences without an unambiguous match to a single V gene segment were excluded from the earlier analysis of a few hundred of the donors. An earlier analysis of approximately 590 of the donors classified V segments as functional when productive rearrangements were above 56.7% and as segregating when the standard deviation between donors was above 5%. A statistical classification framework was built to diagnose cytomegalovirus status from the catalog of TCR beta chain sequences. V and J gene assignment, in a later analysis, came from comparing TCR nucleotide sequences with IMGT/GENE-DB human TR gene sequences. In a later analysis, CDR3 sequences and most-parsimonious VDJ recombination scenarios were assigned using the TCRdist pipeline. In a later analysis, each TCR beta chain was defined by its CDR3 amino acid sequence together with its V-gene family, and reads without a unique V-gene family were excluded. To address suspected cross-contamination and a sequencing artifact, a later analysis removed several hundred highly shared, low-generation-probability nucleotide sequences. For each public chain, a later analysis derived a clonal expansion index from normalized ranks of inferred template counts within each repertoire. Generation probabilities in a later analysis came from a VDJ recombination model fitted to out-of-frame rearrangements, and those results were checked against IGoR. In a later analysis, TCR-TCR, TCR-HLA and TCR-CMV co-occurrence was scored with hypergeometric tests, and a repertoire-size bias correction was applied to TCR pairs. To estimate false discovery rates, a later analysis permuted the HLA or CMV assignments 20 times. A later analysis grouped co-occurring TCRs with DBSCAN, adding TCRdist sequence similarity when clustering within HLA-allele-positive subsets. Repertoires with fewer than 30,000 or more than 120,000 public chains, plus five repertoires with anomalous nucleotide sharing, were excluded from co-occurrence clustering. TCRdb provides this immuneACCESS table in a form limited to in-frame rearrangements. Some clones are lacking; in checked studies, under half of them reflect an unresolved V gene, and why the rest are absent is not known. The V and J calls and clone size come from that table; D and trimming were worked out from the DNA. The sample's table covers roughly 50,000 clones. 2% to 2.5% of the sample goes to the ten largest clones.

The junction shows trimming of 2 bases on V and 4 bases on J, and the gene matches do not reach 13 bases of it. Measured from the cysteine to the phenylalanine, the CDR3 is 16 residues long. Only the CDR3 DNA is retained, 48 bases long and in frame from the first base. The germline V gene (reference sequence) provides CDR1 GTSNPN and CDR2 SVGIG. The V gene is TRBV30 and the J gene is TRBJ2-7; 8 nucleotides in the junction match TRBD1. Sequencing was performed on PBMCs. This receptor was obtained from a female donor in good health and CMV-seronegative. The CDR3 is CAWSSHGQGKGYEQYF. DNA sequence: TGTGCCTGGAGTTCACACGGACAGGGTAAAGGGTACGAGCAGTACTTC.